What follows are 22 T cell receptor beta chains derived from one specimen sequenced in a study of T cells in Graves' hyperthyroidism and ophthalmopathy. RNA transcripts provided the source from which TCR beta CDR3 regions were amplified. Using the HTBI primer set, a first-round RT-PCR was run on the TCR CDR3. MiXCR, applied by TCRdb to the multiplex PCR reads, yields one record per CDR3 protein. The table records hundreds of thousands of distinct CDR3 sequences, 15% to 20% of them present only once. Sequencing was done on a sample of blood. The receptors originated from a woman under 30 with Graves' hyperthyroidism.

A few counts support this clonotype. The chain joins TRBV30 to TRBJ1-1; maybe TRBD1 (5 bases). Germline V lookup: CDR1 GTSNPN, CDR2 SVGIG (reference sequence). This CDR3 region has 16 residues. The V end lost 1 base, the J end lost 8 bases, and 23 bases lay between the germline ends. The CDR3 spells CAWSGGGRSAPHEAFF. The CDR3 DNA sequence: TGTGCCTGGAGTGGGGGGGGTCGAAGCGCCCCGCACGAAGCTTTCTTT.

This clonotype was counted ten times or more. One junction end disagrees with the germline gene, perhaps due to a read error. This chain connects TRBV6-2 or TRBV6-3 to TRBJ1-2, with 11 nucleotides matching TRBD1. Germline V gene sequence: CDR1 MNHEY, CDR2 SVGEGT. The CDR3 extends over 16 amino acids. The CDR3 DNA is TGTGCCAGCAGCTACCGCCCCGGACAGGGGGCAGATGGCTACGCCTTC. It is translated as CASSYRPGQGADGYAF.

Concerning this clonotype: A much larger clone is a single base away; this may be a read error. This chain joins TRBV12-3 or TRBV12-4 and TRBJ1-1, with D possibly TRBD1 on 5 matching bases. This CDR3 is built from 14 residues. CDR3 DNA: TGTGCCAGCAGTTTCGGTACGGCGGACACTGAATCTTTCTTT. It translates to CASSFGTADTESFF.

A note on this clonotype: A much larger clone differs by one base, so this may be a read error. The chain recombines TRBV5-5 with TRBJ1-2; no reliable D call. Germline V gives CDR1 SGHKS, CDR2 YYEKEE (reference sequence). The CDR3 has 11 amino acids. CDR3 DNA sequence: TGTGCCAGCAGCGAACAATCTGGCCACACCTTC. Its protein is CASSEQSGHTF.

This clonotype has a count of ten or more. The chain has TRBV5-1 and TRBJ1-6; a possible D gene is TRBD1 (5 bases). Between the trimmed V and J ends, which lost 4 bases and 9 bases, there was a span of 14 bases. CDR1 and CDR2 (germline): SGHRS, YFSETQ. CDR3 length: 14 amino acids. The CDR3: CASSDGGQPSPLHF. The CDR3 DNA sequence: TGCGCCAGCAGCGACGGCGGACAACCTTCACCCCTCCACTTT.

Ten or more counts support this clonotype. The V gene is TRBV6-1, the J gene TRBJ1-2; 8 nucleotides line up with TRBD1. Germline lookup yields CDR1 MNHNS and CDR2 SASEGT. The CDR3 contains 14 residues. Trimming cost V 6 bases and J 2 bases; bases outside gene matches: 5. The chain's CDR3 is CASRPDRANYGYTF. In DNA form, the CDR3 reads TGTGCCAGCAGGCCGGACAGGGCAAACTATGGCTACACCTTC.

As concerns this clonotype: A much bigger clone sits one base away, suggesting this may be a read error. The chain employs TRBV11-1 and TRBJ2-7; D gene unclear. The CDR3 consists of 13 residues. CDR1 is SGHAT, CDR2 FQDESV, per germline (reference sequence). V was cut by 1 base and J by 4 bases, with 8 bases left in between. The DNA for the CDR3 is TGTGCCAGCAGCTTAGACTTGACTTACGAGCAGTACGTC. Protein: CASSLDLTYEQYV.

This clonotype was seen at least ten times. V and J are TRBV15 and TRBJ1-2; maybe TRBD1 (6 bases). Germline lookup yields CDR1 LNHNV and CDR2 YYDKDF (reference sequence). The ends were cut back, 1 base at V and 3 bases at J, with 15 bases in the middle. The CDR3 is made up of 16 amino acids. CDR3 nucleotide sequence: TGTGCCACCAGCAGAGTTGGACCGGCAGGGGACTATGGCTACACCTTC. It is translated as CATSRVGPAGDYGYTF.

In its sample, this clonotype was seen many times. The chain combines TRBV4-1 with TRBJ1-2; 10 nucleotides match TRBD1. Germline loops: CDR1 MGHRA, CDR2 YSYEKL. The CDR3 is 14 residues long. Trimming removed 0 bases from V and 5 bases from J; junction bases left unmatched: 0. The CDR3 here is CASSQEDRGYGYTF. CDR3 sequence (DNA): TGCGCCAGCAGCCAAGAGGACAGGGGGTATGGCTACACCTTC.

In this sample, this clonotype turned up many times. This chain joins TRBV13 and TRBJ1-1, with 8 bases that match TRBD1. CDR3 length: 17 residues. The V segment lost 4 bases and the J segment 1 base; nucleotides outside the gene matches: 11. The germline V gene encodes CDR1 PRHDT and CDR2 FYEKMQ (reference sequence). The CDR3, as DNA: TGTGCCAGCAGCTATAGTCAGGGGGCCCTATGGAACACTGAAGCTTTCTTT. It codes for CASSYSQGALWNTEAFF.

This clonotype was observed many times. This chain uses TRBV20-1 with TRBJ2-5, with 11 bases that match TRBD2. There are 14 residues in the CDR3. The ends lost 6 bases at V and 6 bases at J; junction bases unmatched: 9. The germline V gene has CDR1 DFQATT and CDR2 SNEGSKA (reference sequence). This CDR3 reads CSALAGGPRQTQYF. CDR3 coding DNA: TGCAGTGCCTTAGCGGGGGGGCCGAGACAGACCCAGTACTTC.

To note about this clonotype: A read error may be the cause here, since a much bigger clone is one base away. The chain carries TRBV4-2 and TRBJ2-7; D is undetermined. The CDR3 consists of 14 residues. Germline lookup yields CDR1 LGHNA and CDR2 YNFKEQ. The CDR3 DNA reads as TGTACCAGCAGCCAAGTTCCTGGAAGGGACGAGCAGTACTTC. As protein: CTSSQVPGRDEQYF.

In its sample, this clonotype was seen many times. The rearrangement links TRBV19 to TRBJ2-7; D is perhaps TRBD1 (6 bases). Germline CDR1 and CDR2: LNHDA and SQIVND (reference sequence). This CDR3 has 16 residues. V was cut by 5 bases and J by 5 bases, with 22 bases left in between. In DNA form, the CDR3 reads TGTGCCAGTAGTTTGACAGGTCCCTCAACCTTCAACGAGCAGTACTTC. It is translated as CASSLTGPSTFNEQYF.

This clonotype has at least ten counts. The V gene is TRBV28, the J gene TRBJ2-5; 9 positions agree with TRBD1. This CDR3 is built from 14 residues. The germline V gene encodes CDR1 MDHEN and CDR2 SYDVKM. V lost 5 bases to trimming and J lost 5 bases; unmatched junction nucleotides: 6. The CDR3 DNA reads as TGTGCCAGCAGTGAGCCACAGGGGGCCGAGACCCAGTACTTC. Its translation: CASSEPQGAETQYF.

This clonotype has ten or more counts. The rearrangement uses TRBV2 and TRBJ1-5, with a possible D match to TRBD1 (5 bases). V was trimmed by 5 bases and J by 1 base, leaving 15 bases between them. The germline V gene has CDR1 SNHLY and CDR2 FYNNEI. The CDR3 spans 16 residues. CDR3 sequence reads: CASSPGQGRSNQPQHF. Here the CDR3 DNA reads TGTGCCAGCAGTCCAGGCCAGGGACGGAGCAATCAGCCCCAGCATTTT.

In its sample, this clonotype was seen many times. The chain uses TRBV12-3 or TRBV12-4 and TRBJ1-6; D not resolved. CDR3 length: 15 residues. With 2 bases removed from V and 7 bases from J, the gap between germline ends came to 12 bases. The CDR3 reads CASSLSRRSNSPLHF. CDR3 in DNA: TGTGCCAGCAGTTTATCGAGGAGGAGCAATTCACCCCTCCACTTT.

This clonotype was counted many times. The chain has TRBV2 and TRBJ2-5; D is unclear. The CDR3 length is 13 residues. The V end lost 5 bases, the J end lost 0 bases, and 7 bases lay between the germline ends. Germline V gene sequence: CDR1 SNHLY, CDR2 FYNNEI. CDR3 nucleotide sequence: TGTGCCAGCAGTCAAATGTACCAAGAGACCCAGTACTTC. Amino acids: CASSQMYQETQYF.

This clonotype occurred many times. This chain connects TRBV7-9 to TRBJ2-7; D could derive from TRBD1 or TRBD2 (5 bases each). The germline gives CDR1 SEHNR, CDR2 FQNEAQ (reference sequence). Trimming cost V 5 bases and J 5 bases, with 13 bases left between them. This CDR3 has 13 residues. Here the CDR3 DNA reads TGTGCCAGCAGCGCGTCAGGGACCCACGAGCAGTACTTC. Translated: CASSASGTHEQYF.

The chain employs TRBV27 and TRBJ1-6; D remains unclear. The CDR3 runs to 15 residues. Trimming stripped 8 bases from V and 3 bases from J, with 14 bases between. Germline-derived CDR1 and CDR2 are MNHEY and SMNVEV (reference sequence). In nucleotides, the CDR3 is TGTGCCAGCCAACGAATAACAGTCTATAATTCACCCCTCCACTTT. It specifies CASQRITVYNSPLHF.

This clonotype was found many times. Written as DNA, the CDR3 is TGCGCCAGCAGCTTGGGTATTCGGGACAGGGCCGGGACTGAAGCTTTCTTT. This sequence encodes CASSLGIRDRAGTEAFF. The chain has TRBV5-1 and TRBJ1-1; 9 positions match TRBD1. Germline V lookup: CDR1 SGHRS, CDR2 YFSETQ. The CDR3 runs 17 residues. V lost 0 bases and J lost 5; bases outside the gene matches: 11.

Ten or more counts support this clonotype. The chain carries TRBV12-3 or TRBV12-4 and TRBJ1-5; a weak D match, TRBD1 (5 bases). CDR3 size: 13 residues. Between the trimmed V and J ends, which lost 5 bases and 5 bases, there was a span of 10 bases. Here the CDR3 DNA reads TGTGCCAGCAGTGCGGGACTAGATCAGCCCCAGCATTTT. Its protein is CASSAGLDQPQHF.

V gene TRBV4-1 combines with J gene TRBJ1-3, with D maybe TRBD1 (5 bases). This CDR3 spans 17 amino acids. Trimming shortened V by 1 base and J by 2 bases, and 15 bases separated the two germline ends. Germline assignment: CDR1 MGHRA and CDR2 YSYEKL. The CDR3 DNA reads TGCGCCAGCAGCCAAGGGACCGTCCGGGGGACTGGAAACACCATATATTTT. Protein: CASSQGTVRGTGNTIYF.